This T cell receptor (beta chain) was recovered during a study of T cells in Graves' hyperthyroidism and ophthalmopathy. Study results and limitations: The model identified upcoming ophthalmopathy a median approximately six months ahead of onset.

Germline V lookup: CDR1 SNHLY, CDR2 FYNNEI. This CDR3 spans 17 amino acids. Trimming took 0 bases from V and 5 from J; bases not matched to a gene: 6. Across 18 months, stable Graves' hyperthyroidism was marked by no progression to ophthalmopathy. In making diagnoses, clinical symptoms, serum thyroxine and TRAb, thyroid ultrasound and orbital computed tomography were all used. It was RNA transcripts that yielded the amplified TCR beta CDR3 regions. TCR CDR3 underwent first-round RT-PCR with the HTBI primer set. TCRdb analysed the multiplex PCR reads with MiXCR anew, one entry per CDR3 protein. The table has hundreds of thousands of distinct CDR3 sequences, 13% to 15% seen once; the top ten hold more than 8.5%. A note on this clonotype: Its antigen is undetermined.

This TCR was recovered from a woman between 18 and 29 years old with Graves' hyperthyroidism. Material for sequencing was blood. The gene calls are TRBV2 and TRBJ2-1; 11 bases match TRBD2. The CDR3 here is CASSEAYSGRGDNEQFF. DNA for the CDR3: TGTGCCAGCAGTGAAGCGTATAGCGGGAGGGGAGACAATGAGCAGTTCTTC.